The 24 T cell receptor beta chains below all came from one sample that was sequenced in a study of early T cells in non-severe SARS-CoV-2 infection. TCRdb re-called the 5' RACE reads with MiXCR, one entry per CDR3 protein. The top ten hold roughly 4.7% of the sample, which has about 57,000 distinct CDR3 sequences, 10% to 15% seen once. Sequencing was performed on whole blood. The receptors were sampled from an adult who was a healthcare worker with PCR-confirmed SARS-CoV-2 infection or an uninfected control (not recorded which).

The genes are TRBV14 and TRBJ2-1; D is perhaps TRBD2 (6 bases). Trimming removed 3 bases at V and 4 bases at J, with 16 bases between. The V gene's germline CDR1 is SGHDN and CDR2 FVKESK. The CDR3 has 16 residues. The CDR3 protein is CASSHLGPGEYNEQFF. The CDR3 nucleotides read TGTGCCAGCAGCCATTTAGGCCCGGGGGAGTACAATGAGCAGTTCTTC.

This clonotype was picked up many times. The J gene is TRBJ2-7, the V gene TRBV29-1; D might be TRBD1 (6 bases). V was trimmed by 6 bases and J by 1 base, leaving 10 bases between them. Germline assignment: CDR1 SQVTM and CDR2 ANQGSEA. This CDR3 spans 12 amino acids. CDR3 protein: CSVGQRSYEQYF. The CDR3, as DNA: TGCAGCGTAGGACAGCGTTCCTACGAGCAGTACTTC.

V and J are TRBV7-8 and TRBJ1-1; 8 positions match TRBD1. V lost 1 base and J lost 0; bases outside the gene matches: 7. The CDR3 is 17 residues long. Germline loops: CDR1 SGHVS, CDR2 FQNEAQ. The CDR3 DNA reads TGTGCCAGCAGCTTAGACAGGGGGGTTATCATGAACACTGAAGCTTTCTTT. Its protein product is CASSLDRGVIMNTEAFF.

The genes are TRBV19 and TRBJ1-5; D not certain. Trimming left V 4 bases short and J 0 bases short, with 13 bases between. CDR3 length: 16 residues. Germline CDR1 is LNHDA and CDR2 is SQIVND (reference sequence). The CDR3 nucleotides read TGTGCCAGTAGTACCACCGCGGGATATAGCAATCAGCCCCAGCATTTT. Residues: CASSTTAGYSNQPQHF.

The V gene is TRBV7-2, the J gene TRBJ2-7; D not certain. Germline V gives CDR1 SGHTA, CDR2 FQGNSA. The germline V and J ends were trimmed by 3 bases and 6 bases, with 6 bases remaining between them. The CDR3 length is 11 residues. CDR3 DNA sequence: TGTGCCAGCAGCTTGGGCGCCGAGCAGTACTTC. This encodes CASSLGAEQYF.

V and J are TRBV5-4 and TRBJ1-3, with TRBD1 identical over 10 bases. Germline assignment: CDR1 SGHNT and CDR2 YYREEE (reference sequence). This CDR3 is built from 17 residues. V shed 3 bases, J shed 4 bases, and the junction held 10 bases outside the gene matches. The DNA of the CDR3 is TGTGCCAGCAGCTCGCCGACAGGGGGCGCTTCCGGAAACACCATATATTTT. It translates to CASSSPTGGASGNTIYF.

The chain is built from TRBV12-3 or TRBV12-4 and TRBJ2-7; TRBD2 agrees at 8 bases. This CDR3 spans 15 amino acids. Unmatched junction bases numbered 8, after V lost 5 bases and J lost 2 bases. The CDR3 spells CASSPREGRAYEQYF. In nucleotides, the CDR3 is TGTGCCAGCAGTCCCCGGGAGGGTCGGGCCTACGAGCAGTACTTC.

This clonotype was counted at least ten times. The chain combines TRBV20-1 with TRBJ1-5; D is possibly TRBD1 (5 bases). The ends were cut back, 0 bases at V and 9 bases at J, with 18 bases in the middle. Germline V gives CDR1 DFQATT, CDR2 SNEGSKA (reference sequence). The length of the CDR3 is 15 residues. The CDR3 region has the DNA TGCAGTGCTAGAGATCGGGACTCGGGGTTTCGGCCCCAGCATTTT. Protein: CSARDRDSGFRPQHF.

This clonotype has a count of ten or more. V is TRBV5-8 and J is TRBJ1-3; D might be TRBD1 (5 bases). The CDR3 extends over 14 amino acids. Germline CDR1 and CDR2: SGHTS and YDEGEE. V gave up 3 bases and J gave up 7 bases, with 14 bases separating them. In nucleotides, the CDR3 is TGTGCCAGCAGCTCAGGGCTTCACCGGAACACCATATATTTT. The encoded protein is CASSSGLHRNTIYF.

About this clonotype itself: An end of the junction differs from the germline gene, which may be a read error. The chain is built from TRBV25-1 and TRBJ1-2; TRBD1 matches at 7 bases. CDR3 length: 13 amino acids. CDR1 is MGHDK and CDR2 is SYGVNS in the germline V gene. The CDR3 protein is CARGQAINYGFTF. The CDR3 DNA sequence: TGTGCCAGAGGACAGGCCATTAACTATGGCTTCACCTTC.

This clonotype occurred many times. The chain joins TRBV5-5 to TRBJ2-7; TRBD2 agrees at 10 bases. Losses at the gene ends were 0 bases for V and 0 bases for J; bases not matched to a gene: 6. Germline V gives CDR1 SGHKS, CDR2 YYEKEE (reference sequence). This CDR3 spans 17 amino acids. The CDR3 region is CASSLVASGGHSYEQYF. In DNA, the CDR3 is TGTGCCAGCAGCTTGGTAGCTAGCGGGGGCCACTCCTACGAGCAGTACTTC.

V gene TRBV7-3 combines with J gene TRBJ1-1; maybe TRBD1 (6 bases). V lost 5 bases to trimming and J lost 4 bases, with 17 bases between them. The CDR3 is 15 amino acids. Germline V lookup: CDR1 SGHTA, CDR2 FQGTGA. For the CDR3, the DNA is TGTGCCAGCAGCCACCTCCAGGGGACGGCCACTGAAGCTTTCTTT. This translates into CASSHLQGTATEAFF.

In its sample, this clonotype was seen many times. The CDR3 DNA follows: TGTGCCAGCAGCGTAGGATCGGCCAACAATGAGCAGTTCTTC. It translates to CASSVGSANNEQFF. This rearrangement joins TRBV9 to TRBJ2-1; D not certain. V was trimmed by 0 bases and J by 5 bases, leaving 9 bases between them. Per the germline V gene, CDR1 is SGDLS and CDR2 is YYNGEE. The CDR3 has 14 residues.

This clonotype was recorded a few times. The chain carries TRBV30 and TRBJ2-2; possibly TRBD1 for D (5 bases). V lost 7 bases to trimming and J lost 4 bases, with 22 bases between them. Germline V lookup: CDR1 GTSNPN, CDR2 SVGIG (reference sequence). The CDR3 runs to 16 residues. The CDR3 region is CASPPFDSSGTGELFF. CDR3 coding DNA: TGTGCCTCCCCTCCCTTCGACAGCTCGGGCACCGGGGAGCTGTTTTTT. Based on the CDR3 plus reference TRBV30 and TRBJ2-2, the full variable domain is SQTIHQWPATLVQPVGSPLSLECTVEGTSNPNLYWYRQAAGRGLQLLFYSVGIGQISSEVPQNLSASRPQDRQFILSSKKLLLSDSGFYLCASPPFDSSGTGELFFGEGSRLTVL.

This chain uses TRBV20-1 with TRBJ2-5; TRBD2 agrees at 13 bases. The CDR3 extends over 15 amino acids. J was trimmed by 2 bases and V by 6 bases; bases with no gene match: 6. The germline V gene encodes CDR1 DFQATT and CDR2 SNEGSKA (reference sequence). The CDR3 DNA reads TGCAGTGCGACTAGCGGGGGGCGGGGTCAAGAGACCCAGTACTTC. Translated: CSATSGGRGQETQYF.

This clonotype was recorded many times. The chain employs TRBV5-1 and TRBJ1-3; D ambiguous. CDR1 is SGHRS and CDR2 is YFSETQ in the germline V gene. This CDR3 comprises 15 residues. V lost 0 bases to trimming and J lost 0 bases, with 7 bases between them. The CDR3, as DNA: TGCGCCAGCAGCTTGGATGCAGACTCTGGAAACACCATATATTTT. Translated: CASSLDADSGNTIYF.

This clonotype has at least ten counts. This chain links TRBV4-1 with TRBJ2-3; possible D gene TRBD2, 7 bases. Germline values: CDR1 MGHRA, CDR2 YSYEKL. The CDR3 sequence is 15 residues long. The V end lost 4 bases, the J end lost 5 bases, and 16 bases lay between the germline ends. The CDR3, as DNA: TGCGCCAGCAGCCCCGGAGGGGGGGCCAAAGATACGCAGTATTTT. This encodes CASSPGGGAKDTQYF.

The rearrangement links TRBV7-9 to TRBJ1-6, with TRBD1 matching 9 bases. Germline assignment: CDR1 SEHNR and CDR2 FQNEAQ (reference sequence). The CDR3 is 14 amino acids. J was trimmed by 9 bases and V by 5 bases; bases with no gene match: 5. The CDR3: CASSTGQGTSPLHF. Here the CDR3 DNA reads TGTGCCAGCAGCACTGGACAGGGGACTTCACCCCTCCACTTT. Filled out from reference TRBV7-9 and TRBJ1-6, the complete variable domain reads DTGVSQNPRHKITKRGQNVTFRCDPISEHNRLYWYRQTLGQGPEFLTYFQNEAQLEKSRLLSDRFSAERPKGSFSTLEIQRTEQGDSAMYLCASSTGQGTSPLHFGNGTRLTVT.

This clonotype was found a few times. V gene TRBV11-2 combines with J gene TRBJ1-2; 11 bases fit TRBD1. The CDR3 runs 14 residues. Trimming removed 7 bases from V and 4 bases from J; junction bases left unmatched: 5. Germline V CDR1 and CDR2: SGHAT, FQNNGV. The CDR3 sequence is CASKLGQGVYGYTF. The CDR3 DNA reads TGTGCCAGCAAGTTGGGACAGGGGGTCTATGGCTACACCTTC.

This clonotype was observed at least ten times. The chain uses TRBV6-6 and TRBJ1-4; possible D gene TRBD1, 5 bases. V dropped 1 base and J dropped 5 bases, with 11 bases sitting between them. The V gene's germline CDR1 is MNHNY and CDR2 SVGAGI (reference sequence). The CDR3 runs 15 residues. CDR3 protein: CASSYYGHENEKLFF. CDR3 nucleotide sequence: TGTGCCAGCAGTTACTATGGACATGAGAATGAAAAACTGTTTTTT.

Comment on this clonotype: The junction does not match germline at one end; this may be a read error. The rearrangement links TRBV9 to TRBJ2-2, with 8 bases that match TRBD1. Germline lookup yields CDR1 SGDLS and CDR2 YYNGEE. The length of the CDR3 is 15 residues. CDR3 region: CASCVGTGNTGELFF. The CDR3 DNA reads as TGTGCCAGCTGCGTCGGGACAGGGAACACCGGGGAGCTGTTTTTT.

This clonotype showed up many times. The CDR3 nucleotides read TGCAGCGTTCGGCCGGGCACTGAAGCTTTCTTT. As protein: CSVRPGTEAFF. The J gene is TRBJ1-1, the V gene TRBV29-1, with unresolved D. V was pared by 5 bases and J by 4 bases, with 8 bases between. Germline V gene sequence: CDR1 SQVTM, CDR2 ANQGSEA. This CDR3 region has 11 residues.

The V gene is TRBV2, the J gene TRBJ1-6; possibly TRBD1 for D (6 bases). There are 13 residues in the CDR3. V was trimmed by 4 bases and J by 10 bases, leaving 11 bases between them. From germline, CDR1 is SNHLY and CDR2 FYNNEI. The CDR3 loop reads CASSATGTSPLHF. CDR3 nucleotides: TGTGCCAGCAGTGCCACAGGGACCTCACCCCTCCACTTT.

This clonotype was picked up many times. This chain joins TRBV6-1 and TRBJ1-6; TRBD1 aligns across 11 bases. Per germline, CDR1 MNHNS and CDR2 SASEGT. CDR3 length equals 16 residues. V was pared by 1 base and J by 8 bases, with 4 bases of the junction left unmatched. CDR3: CASSEGGTGGDSPLHF. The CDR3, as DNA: TGTGCCAGCAGTGAAGGCGGGACAGGGGGGGATTCACCCCTCCACTTT.